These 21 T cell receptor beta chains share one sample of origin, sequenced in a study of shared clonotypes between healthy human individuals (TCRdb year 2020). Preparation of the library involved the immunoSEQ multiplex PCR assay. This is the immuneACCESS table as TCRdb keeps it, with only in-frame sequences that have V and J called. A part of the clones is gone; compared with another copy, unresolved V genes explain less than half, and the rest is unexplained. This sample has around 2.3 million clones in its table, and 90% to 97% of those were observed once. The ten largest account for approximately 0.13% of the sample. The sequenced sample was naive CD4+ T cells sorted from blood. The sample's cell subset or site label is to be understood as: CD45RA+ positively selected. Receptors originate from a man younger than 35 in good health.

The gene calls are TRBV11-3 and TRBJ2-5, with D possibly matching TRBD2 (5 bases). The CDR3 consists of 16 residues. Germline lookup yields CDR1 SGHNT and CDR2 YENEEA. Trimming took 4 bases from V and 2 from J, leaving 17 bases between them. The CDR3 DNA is TGTGCCAGCAGCTCCCGACGAGGGTTGGGGCAAGAGACCCAGTACTTC. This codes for CASSSRRGLGQETQYF.

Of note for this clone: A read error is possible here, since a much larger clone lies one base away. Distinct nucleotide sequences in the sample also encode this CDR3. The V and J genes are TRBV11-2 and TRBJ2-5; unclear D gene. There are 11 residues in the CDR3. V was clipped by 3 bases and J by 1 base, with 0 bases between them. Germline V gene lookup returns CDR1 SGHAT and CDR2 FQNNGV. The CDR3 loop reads CASSFQETQYF. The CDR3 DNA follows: TGTGCCAGCAGCTTCCAAGAGACCCAGTACTTC. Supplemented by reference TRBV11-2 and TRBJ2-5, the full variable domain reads EAGVAQSPRYKIIEKRQSVAFWCNPISGHATLYWYQQILGQGPKLLIQFQNNGVVDDSQLPKDRFSAERLKGVDSTLKIQPAKLEDSAVYLCASSFQETQYFGPGTRLLVL.

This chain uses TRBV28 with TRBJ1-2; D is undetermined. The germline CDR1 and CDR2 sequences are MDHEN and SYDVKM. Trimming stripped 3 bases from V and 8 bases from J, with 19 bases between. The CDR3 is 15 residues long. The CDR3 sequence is CASSFGSGGTVGYTF. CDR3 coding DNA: TGTGCCAGCAGTTTCGGGTCAGGTGGAACTGTCGGCTACACCTTC.

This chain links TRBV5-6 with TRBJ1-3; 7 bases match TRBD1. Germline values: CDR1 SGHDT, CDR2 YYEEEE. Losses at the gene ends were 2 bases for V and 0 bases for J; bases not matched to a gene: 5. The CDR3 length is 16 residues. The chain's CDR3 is CASSLPTGFSGNTIYF. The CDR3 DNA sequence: TGTGCCAGCAGCTTACCGACAGGGTTCTCTGGAAACACCATATATTTT. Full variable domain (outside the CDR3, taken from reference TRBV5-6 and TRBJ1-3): DAGVTQSPTHLIKTRGQQVTLRCSPKSGHDTVSWYQQALGQGPQFIFQYYEEEERQRGNFPDRFSGHQFPNYSSELNVNALLLGDSALYLCASSLPTGFSGNTIYFGEGSWLTVV.

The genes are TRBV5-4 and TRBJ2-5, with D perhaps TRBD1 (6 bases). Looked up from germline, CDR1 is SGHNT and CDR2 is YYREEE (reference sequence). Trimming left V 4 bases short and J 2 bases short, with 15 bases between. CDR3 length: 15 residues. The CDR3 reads CASSHRDMTQETQYF. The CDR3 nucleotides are TGTGCCAGCAGCCACCGGGACATGACTCAAGAGACCCAGTACTTC.

CDR3 DNA: TGTGCCAGTAGTATAGACAGGGGGCACTTCTACGAGCAGTACTTC. This translates into CASSIDRGHFYEQYF. The chain carries TRBV19 and TRBJ2-7; 8 positions match TRBD1. After removal of 0 bases from V and 3 bases from J, the junction contained 4 bases not matched to a gene. The CDR3 contains 15 residues. In germline, CDR1 is LNHDA, CDR2 SQIVND (reference sequence).

The CDR3 protein is CAISEAQLQETQYF. CDR3 nucleotide sequence: TGTGCCATCAGTGAGGCTCAACTCCAAGAGACCCAGTACTTC. The rearrangement joins TRBV10-3 to TRBJ2-5; no clear D. CDR1 is ENHRY and CDR2 is SYGVKD in the germline V gene. Between the trimmed V and J ends, which lost 2 bases and 1 base, there was a span of 8 bases. The CDR3 is made up of 14 amino acids.

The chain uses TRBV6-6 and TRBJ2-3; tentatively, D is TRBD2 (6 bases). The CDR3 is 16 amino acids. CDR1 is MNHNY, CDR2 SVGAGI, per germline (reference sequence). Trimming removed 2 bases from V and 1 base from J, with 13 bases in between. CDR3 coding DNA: TGTGCCAGCAGTTACGTAAGGCCGGGGGGCACAGATACGCAGTATTTT. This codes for CASSYVRPGGTDTQYF.

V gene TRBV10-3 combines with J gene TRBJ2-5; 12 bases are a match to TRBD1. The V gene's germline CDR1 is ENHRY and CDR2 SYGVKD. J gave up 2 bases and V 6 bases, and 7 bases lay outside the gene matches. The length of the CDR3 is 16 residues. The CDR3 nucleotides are TGTGCCATCAGCCGCGGGACAGGGGGCAGTCAAGAGACCCAGTACTTC. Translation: CAISRGTGGSQETQYF.

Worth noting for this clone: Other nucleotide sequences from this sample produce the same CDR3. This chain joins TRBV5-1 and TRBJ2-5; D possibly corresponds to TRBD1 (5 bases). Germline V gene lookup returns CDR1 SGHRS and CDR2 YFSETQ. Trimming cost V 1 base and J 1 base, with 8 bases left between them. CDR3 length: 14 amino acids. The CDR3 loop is CASSLITGQETQYF. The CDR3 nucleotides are TGCGCCAGCAGCTTGATAACAGGCCAAGAGACCCAGTACTTC.

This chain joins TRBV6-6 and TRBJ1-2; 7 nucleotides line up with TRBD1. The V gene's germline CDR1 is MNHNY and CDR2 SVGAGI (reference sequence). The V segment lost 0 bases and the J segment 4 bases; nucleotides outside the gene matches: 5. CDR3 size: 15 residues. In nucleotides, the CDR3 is TGTGCCAGCAGTTACTCCAGGGGGATCGGCTATGGCTACACCTTC. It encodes CASSYSRGIGYGYTF.

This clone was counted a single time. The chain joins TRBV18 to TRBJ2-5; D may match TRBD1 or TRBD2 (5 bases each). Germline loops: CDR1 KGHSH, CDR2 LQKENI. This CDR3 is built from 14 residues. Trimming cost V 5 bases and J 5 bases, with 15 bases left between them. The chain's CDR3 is CASSSGALRETQYF. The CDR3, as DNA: TGTGCCAGCTCATCCGGGGCCTTGAGGGAGACCCAGTACTTC.

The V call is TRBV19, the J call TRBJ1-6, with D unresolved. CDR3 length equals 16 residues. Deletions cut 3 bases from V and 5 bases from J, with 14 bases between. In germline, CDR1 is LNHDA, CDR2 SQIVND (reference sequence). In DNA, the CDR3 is TGTGCCAGTAGTATGGTGGGGTCACCAAATAATTCACCCCTCCACTTT. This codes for CASSMVGSPNNSPLHF.

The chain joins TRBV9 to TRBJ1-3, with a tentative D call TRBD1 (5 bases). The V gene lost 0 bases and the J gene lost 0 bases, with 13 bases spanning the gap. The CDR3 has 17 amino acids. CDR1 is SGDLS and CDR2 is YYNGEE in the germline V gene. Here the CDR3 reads CASSVGQGPTSGNTIYF. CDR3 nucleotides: TGTGCCAGCAGCGTAGGGCAGGGACCTACCTCTGGAAACACCATATATTTT.

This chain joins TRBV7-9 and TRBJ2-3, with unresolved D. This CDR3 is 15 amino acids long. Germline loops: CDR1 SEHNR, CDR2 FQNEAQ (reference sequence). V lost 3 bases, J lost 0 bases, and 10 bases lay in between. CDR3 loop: CASSLEDTSTDTQYF. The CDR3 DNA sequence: TGTGCCAGCAGCTTGGAAGACACAAGCACAGATACGCAGTATTTT.

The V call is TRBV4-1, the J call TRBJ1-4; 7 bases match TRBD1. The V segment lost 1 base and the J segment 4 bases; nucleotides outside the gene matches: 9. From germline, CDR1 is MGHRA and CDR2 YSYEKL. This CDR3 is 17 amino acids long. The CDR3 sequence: CASSQVPGDSLNEKLFF. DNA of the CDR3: TGCGCCAGCAGCCAAGTTCCCGGGGACAGCCTTAATGAAAAACTGTTTTTT.

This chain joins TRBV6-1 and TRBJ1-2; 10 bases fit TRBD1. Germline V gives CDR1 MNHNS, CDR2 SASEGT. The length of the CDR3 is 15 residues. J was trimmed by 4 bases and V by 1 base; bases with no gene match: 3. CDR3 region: CASSEGDRGVYGYTF. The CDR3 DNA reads TGTGCCAGCAGTGAAGGGGACAGGGGCGTCTATGGCTACACCTTC.

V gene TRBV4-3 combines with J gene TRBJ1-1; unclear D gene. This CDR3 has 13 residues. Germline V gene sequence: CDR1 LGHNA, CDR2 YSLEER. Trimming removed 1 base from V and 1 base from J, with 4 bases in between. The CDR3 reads CASSQVGNTEAFF. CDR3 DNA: TGCGCCAGCAGCCAAGTGGGGAACACTGAAGCTTTCTTT.

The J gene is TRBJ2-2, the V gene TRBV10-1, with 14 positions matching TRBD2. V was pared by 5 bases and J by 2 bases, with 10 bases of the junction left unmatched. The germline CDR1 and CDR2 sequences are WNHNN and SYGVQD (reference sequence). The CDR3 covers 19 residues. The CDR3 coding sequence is TGCGCCAGCAGTTCTGGACTAGCGGGGGGTGGACGAAACACCGGGGAGCTGTTTTTT. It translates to CASSSGLAGGGRNTGELFF.

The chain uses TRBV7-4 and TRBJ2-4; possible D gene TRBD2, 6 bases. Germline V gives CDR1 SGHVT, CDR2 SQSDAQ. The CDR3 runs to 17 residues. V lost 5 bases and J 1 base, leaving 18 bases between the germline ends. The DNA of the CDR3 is TGTGCCAGCAGCCGAGACCCCCTAGCGTTTGCCAAAAACATTCAGTACTTC. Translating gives CASSRDPLAFAKNIQYF.

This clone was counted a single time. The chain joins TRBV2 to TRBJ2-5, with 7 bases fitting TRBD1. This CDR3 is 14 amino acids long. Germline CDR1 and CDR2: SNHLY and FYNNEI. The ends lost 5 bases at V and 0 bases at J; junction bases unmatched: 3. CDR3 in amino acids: CASSPTGYQETQYF. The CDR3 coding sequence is TGTGCCAGCAGTCCGACAGGGTACCAAGAGACCCAGTACTTC.